This T cell receptor (beta chain) emerged from a study of OX40 agonist ivuxolimab in advanced cancers. Study in general: Melanoma, hepatocellular carcinoma, head and neck or renal cell cancer occurred in dose-escalation patients. Aged roughly 23 to 79 with a mean of roughly 63 years, they were about 83% male. Having had anti-PD-1, anti-PD-L1 or anti-CTLA-4 therapy before was allowed, and under 50% had some.

The germline CDR1 and CDR2 sequences are WNHNN and SYGVQD (reference sequence). V dropped 0 bases and J dropped 7; count of bases not matched to a gene: 6. The CDR3 has 15 residues. Produced via immunoSEQ multiplex PCR; TCRdb's table is partial and in-frame only. The sample comprises around 99,000 clones, 90% of which are singletons, and around 0.16% rests with the top ten. The sample was CD4+ or CD8+ T cells sorted from blood, taken in a trial of the OX40 agonist ivuxolimab. The chain carries TRBV10-1 and TRBJ2-1; 7 bases are shared with TRBD2. The receptor comes from an adult with an advanced solid tumor such as melanoma, head and neck, liver or kidney cancer. CDR3 amino acids: CASSESSGALNEQFF. In DNA form, the CDR3 reads TGCGCCAGCAGTGAGTCCAGCGGGGCCCTAAATGAGCAGTTCTTC.